The source of this T cell receptor (beta chain) is a study of patients and donors after allogeneic stem cell transplantation. TCRdb itself ran the RT-PCR reads through MiXCR, one entry per CDR3 protein. The table includes 920,000 or so distinct CDR3 sequences, 18% detected once. V dropped 6 bases and J dropped 7 bases, with 12 bases sitting between them. CDR1 and CDR2 from the germline V gene are MDHEN and SYDVKM. This CDR3 has 12 amino acids. The V call is TRBV28, the J call TRBJ2-5, with TRBD1 as a possible D gene (6 bases). The sample taken for sequencing was blood, either unsorted or a sorted T cell fraction (not recorded which). This clonotype was sampled from a human donor who was either an allogeneic HSCT recipient or a stem cell or donor lymphocyte infusion donor (not recorded which). It is not recorded whose cells these are; they may come from a transplant donor. CDR3: CASSSSGVTQYF. CDR3 coding DNA: TGTGCCAGCAGCTCTTCAGGGGTGACCCAGTACTTC.